The source of this TCR beta chain is a study of monozygotic twins with cystic fibrosis. General observations from the study: Co-twins had the most similar V usage for 13 of 16 pairs, J for 8. Monozygotic CF twin pairs shared significantly more nucleotide-identical clonotypes than unrelated CF individuals did.

The CDR3 consists of 14 residues. Trimming stripped 5 bases from V and 2 bases from J, with 11 bases between. Germline CDR1 is MNHNY and CDR2 is SVGAGI (reference sequence). Worth noting for this clone: Its cognate antigen is unknown.

Data came from immunoSEQ multiplex PCR; TCRdb stores just in-frame clones and leaves some out. This sample has about 15,000 clones; 80% to 90% occur once, and the top ten carry around 1%. The sequenced sample consisted of blood. The genes are TRBV6-6 and TRBJ2-3, with D maybe TRBD2 (6 bases). The source is a boy younger than 18 with cystic fibrosis. The CDR3 protein is CASSQGLSTDTQYF. The CDR3 DNA reads as TGTGCCAGCAGTCAGGGACTTTCCACAGATACGCAGTATTTT.